This T cell receptor beta chain emerged from a study of cytomegalovirus exposure and HLA in healthy donors. The study's findings and limits: A prior analysis recorded that most TCR beta V segments were productive about 90% or about 30% of the time. Analysis was carried out at a later point, and it linked a missense DCLRE1C variant to TCR beta V- and J-gene trimming. In a later analysis, at a false discovery rate of 0.05, 17,000 or so TCR beta sequences were associated with HLA alleles.

Germline CDR1 MDHEN, CDR2 SYDVKM. Germline trimming cut 3 bases from V and 0 bases from J; bases unmatched to any gene: 10. There are 18 residues in the CDR3. As concerns this clone: Its antigen is still unknown.

It was with 60 Vbeta and 13 Jbeta primers that the PCR ran. Source study methods: About 12 million shared chains were among the roughly 78 million unique TCR beta chains that a later analysis counted. Clones were read by immunoSEQ multiplex PCR, and TCRdb kept only the in-frame ones, dropping some. V and J calls plus clone size are reproduced from that table; the DNA served to infer D and trimming. This sample has some 90,000 clones, with about 86% found just once. This sequence joins TRBV28 and TRBJ1-2; 10 bases agree with TRBD1. The sequence came from a woman in her 70s in good health and CMV-seropositive. What was sequenced was PBMCs. As DNA, the CDR3 is TGTGCCAGCAGTTTCTCGAGGACAGGGGGACTCTCTAACTATGGCTACACCTTC. Protein: CASSFSRTGGLSNYGYTF.